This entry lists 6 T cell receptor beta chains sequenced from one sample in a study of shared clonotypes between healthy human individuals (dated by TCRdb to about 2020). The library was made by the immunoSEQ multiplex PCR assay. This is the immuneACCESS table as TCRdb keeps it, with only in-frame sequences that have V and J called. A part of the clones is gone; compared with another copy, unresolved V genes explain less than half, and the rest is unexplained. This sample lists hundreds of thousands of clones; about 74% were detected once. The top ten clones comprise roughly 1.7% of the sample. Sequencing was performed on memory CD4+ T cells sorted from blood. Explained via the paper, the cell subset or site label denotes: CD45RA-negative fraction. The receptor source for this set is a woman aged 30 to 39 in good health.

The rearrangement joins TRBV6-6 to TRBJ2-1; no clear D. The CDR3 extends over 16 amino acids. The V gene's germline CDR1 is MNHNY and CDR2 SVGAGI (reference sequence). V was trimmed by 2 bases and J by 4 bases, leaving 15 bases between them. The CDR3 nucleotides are TGTGCCAGCAGTTACCCACCGTGGGCAGAGTACAATGAGCAGTTCTTC. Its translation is CASSYPPWAEYNEQFF.

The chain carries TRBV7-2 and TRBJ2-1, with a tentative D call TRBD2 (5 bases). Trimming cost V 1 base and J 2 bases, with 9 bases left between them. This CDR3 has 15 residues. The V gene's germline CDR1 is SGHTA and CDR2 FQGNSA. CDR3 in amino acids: CASSLGPGTYNEQFF. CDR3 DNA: TGTGCCAGCAGCTTAGGACCGGGAACCTACAATGAGCAGTTCTTC.

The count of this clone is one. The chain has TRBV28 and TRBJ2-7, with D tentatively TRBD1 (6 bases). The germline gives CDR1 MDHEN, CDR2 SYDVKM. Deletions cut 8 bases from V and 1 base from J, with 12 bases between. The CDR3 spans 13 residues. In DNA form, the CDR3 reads TGTGCCAGCGTACCGGGACAATCCTACGAGCAGTACTTC. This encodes CASVPGQSYEQYF.

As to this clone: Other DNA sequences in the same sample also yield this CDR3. The CDR3 region is CASSIGGRGGYTF. In DNA, the CDR3 is TGTGCCAGTAGTATAGGGGGAAGAGGAGGCTACACCTTC. The V gene is TRBV19, the J gene TRBJ1-2, with D hard to call. Germline V CDR1 and CDR2: LNHDA, SQIVND (reference sequence). Trimming took off 1 base at V and 8 bases at J, with 11 bases between the two ends. This CDR3 region has 13 residues.

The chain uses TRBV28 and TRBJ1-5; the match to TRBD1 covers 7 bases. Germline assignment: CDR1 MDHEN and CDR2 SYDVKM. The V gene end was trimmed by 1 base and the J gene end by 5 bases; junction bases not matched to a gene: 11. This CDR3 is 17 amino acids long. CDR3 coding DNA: TGTGCCAGCAGTTTATCTGACAGGGCGGTCTCGGATCAGCCCCAGCATTTT. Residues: CASSLSDRAVSDQPQHF.

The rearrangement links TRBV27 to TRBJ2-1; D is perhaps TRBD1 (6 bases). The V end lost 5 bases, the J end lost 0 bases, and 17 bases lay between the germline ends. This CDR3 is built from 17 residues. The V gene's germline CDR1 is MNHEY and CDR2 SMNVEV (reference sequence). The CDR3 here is CASSPRTGQLSYNEQFF. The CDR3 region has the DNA TGTGCCAGCAGTCCCCGAACAGGGCAACTCTCCTACAATGAGCAGTTCTTC.